What follows are 6 T cell receptor beta chains derived from one specimen sequenced in a study of CD8 T cells in Susac syndrome. The RNA, about 0.45 to 1 ug, was put through reverse transcription using random hexamers. TCRdb re-analysed the immunoSEQ multiplex PCR reads in MiXCR, keeping a single row per CDR3 protein. The table shows around 140,000 distinct CDR3 sequences, with 85% to 95% occurring only once. The sequenced sample consisted of CD4+ T cells from PBMCs. All receptors derive from a human donor with multiple sclerosis.

V gene TRBV2 combines with J gene TRBJ2-7, with a possible D match to TRBD1 (6 bases). Germline CDR1 SNHLY, CDR2 FYNNEI. The V end was cut by 2 bases, the J end by 3 bases, with 14 bases between. The CDR3 sequence is 15 residues long. The CDR3 DNA is TGTGCCAGCAGTGAATCTGAAGGACAGTTCTACGAGCAGTACTTC. Encoded protein: CASSESEGQFYEQYF. Full variable domain (missing parts from reference TRBV2 and TRBJ2-7): EPEVTQTPSHQVTQMGQEVILRCVPISNHLYFYWYRQILGQKVEFLVSFYNNEISEKSEIFDDQFSVERPDGSNFTLKIRSTKLEDSAMYFCASSESEGQFYEQYFGPGTRLTVT.

V is TRBV18 and J is TRBJ2-1; D may be TRBD1 or TRBD2 (5 bases each). V was shortened by 2 bases and J by 5 bases, with 10 bases between the two germline ends. The CDR3 contains 14 residues. Germline lookup yields CDR1 KGHSH and CDR2 LQKENI. The CDR3 sequence: CASSPSGPHNEQFF. The CDR3 coding sequence is TGTGCCAGCTCACCATCGGGACCGCACAATGAGCAGTTCTTC. The full variable domain, its missing parts supplied by reference TRBV18 and TRBJ2-1, is NAGVMQNPRHLVRRRGQEARLRCSPMKGHSHVYWYRQLPEEGLKFMVYLQKENIIDESGMPKERFSAEFPKEGPSILRIQQVVRGDSAAYFCASSPSGPHNEQFFGPGTRLTVL.

The rearrangement links TRBV11-1 to TRBJ2-5; 14 nucleotides agree with TRBD2. The CDR3 is 17 amino acids. J gave up 4 bases and V 5 bases, and 9 bases lay outside the gene matches. CDR1 and CDR2 from the germline V gene are SGHAT and FQDESV (reference sequence). The CDR3: CASSLRLAGGPGETQYF. CDR3 nucleotide sequence: TGTGCCAGCAGCCTCCGACTAGCGGGAGGGCCGGGAGAGACCCAGTACTTC.

The CDR3 here is CASSLYPDRTVLTEAFF. The CDR3 DNA is TGTGCCAGCAGTTTATACCCGGACCGGACAGTTTTAACTGAAGCTTTCTTT. V is TRBV27 and J is TRBJ1-1; tentative D call: TRBD1 (6 bases). V dropped 1 base and J dropped 5 bases, with 20 bases sitting between them. The CDR3 length is 17 residues. Germline assignment: CDR1 MNHEY and CDR2 SMNVEV (reference sequence).

The chain employs TRBV20-1 and TRBJ2-2; 7 bases match TRBD1. Germline CDR1 reads DFQATT; CDR2 reads SNEGSKA (reference sequence). The CDR3 extends over 14 amino acids. With V trimmed by 6 bases and J by 0 bases, 4 bases remained unmatched. The CDR3 region is CSARGQSNTGELFF. The DNA of the CDR3 is TGCAGTGCCAGGGGACAGTCGAACACCGGGGAGCTGTTTTTT.

The chain couples TRBV20-1 to TRBJ1-5; TRBD1 is a possible D gene (6 bases). CDR3 size: 13 residues. V was shortened by 6 bases and J by 6 bases, with 15 bases between the two germline ends. Germline V gene data show CDR1 as DFQATT and CDR2 as SNEGSKA (reference sequence). The CDR3 sequence is CSAPQGHGQPQHF. CDR3 sequence (DNA): TGCAGTGCCCCCCAGGGGCACGGTCAGCCCCAGCATTTT.